This TCR beta chain appears in the sequencing data of a study of cytomegalovirus exposure and HLA in healthy donors. CDR1 is MNHEY and CDR2 is SVGAGI in the germline V gene. The CDR3 spans 13 residues. Healthy bone marrow donors supplied every sample. With respect to this clone: As yet, its antigen is unknown.

It was with 60 Vbeta and 13 Jbeta primers that the PCR ran. The protocol was immunoSEQ multiplex PCR, while the TCRdb copy is restricted to in-frame clones and leaves out a portion. Of around 130,000 clones listed, less than 85% are singletons. General observations from the study: In vitro confirmation showed a few CMV-associated chains to be CMV antigen specific. Earlier analysis looked at TCR beta V segments, and most were productive about 87% or about 30% of the time. An analysis was carried out later, and it reportedly showed fewer N-insertions in an Asian-associated ancestry cluster than the approximately 700-donor mean.

The chain employs TRBV6-5 and TRBJ1-6, with TRBD1 matching over 9 bases. Sequencing was carried out using PBMCs. This TCR was recovered from a man aged 35-49 years in good health and CMV-seronegative. The CDR3 protein is CACTGGYNSPLHF. CDR3 nucleotide sequence: TGTGCTTGCACAGGGGGCTACAATTCACCCCTCCACTTT.